What follows is one TCR beta chain and its context. Its antigen is currently unknown. Trimming stripped 5 bases from V and 0 bases from J, with 20 bases between. The CDR3 is made up of 17 amino acids. In germline, CDR1 is SEHNR, CDR2 FQNEAQ (reference sequence). The sample belongs to a study of T cell responses to AZD1222 COVID-19 vaccine. Study outcomes and limitations: Donors in the cohort were predominantly white British and more often female, and clonal diversity was possibly underestimated. Baseline seropositivity occurred in only six AZD1222 recipients. Spike was spanned by vaccine-associated CD4 TCRs, with dominance at 160-218 and 743-854.

Here immunoSEQ multiplex PCR was the method, and the copy in TCRdb shows in-frame clones only, minus some. This table holds some 150,000 clones, approximately 90% found once. The chain is built from TRBV7-9 and TRBJ2-7, with D possibly TRBD2 on 7 matching bases. The source is an adult in good health. The sample consisted of peripheral blood, taken on day 0 of AZD1222 vaccination. CDR3: CASSKGAGQRSSYEQYF. As DNA, the CDR3 is TGTGCCAGCAGCAAAGGAGCGGGACAACGGAGCTCCTACGAGCAGTACTTC.